This TCR beta chain was identified in a study of vaccination and CD4 T cells after COVID-19 (dated by TCRdb to between 2021 and 2024). Regarding the study in general: SARS-CoV-2 positivity had been established in the convalescent patients by nasal swab PCR, and mild disease was recorded in several of these patients and severe disease in one. Control cultures used a CEFX viral epitope pool as positive control, an HIV-1 Nef peptide pool as negative control, or no peptide. Post-COVID blood samples from convalescent patients were collected a median of approximately 100 days after diagnosis, with a range of roughly 35 to 180 days. In around 10 COVID-19 convalescent patients and a handful of infection-naive healthy vaccine recipients, researchers compared the spike-specific CD4+ TCR repertoire from before mRNA vaccination with the repertoire from after. In the convalescent cohort there were six males and four females, among whom were two Hispanic individuals, seven Caucasians, two Asians and one multiracial person. Post-vaccine blood samples were collected a median of around 10 weeks after the second vaccine dose, ranging from about 12 to 241 days. The cultures were stimulated with overlapping spike peptide pools from SARS-CoV-2 and from the common cold coronaviruses HCoV-NL63, HCoV-OC43 and HCoV-229E. Two doses of either the Pfizer-BioNTech BNT162b2 vaccine (n=8) or the Moderna mRNA-1273 vaccine (n=2) were administered to participants.

The method was PCR. DNA from cultured CD4+ T cells underwent TCR sequencing with the Oncomine TCR Beta short-read assay at the Johns Hopkins FTIC core. Genomic DNA was extracted from the cultured CD4+ T cells with the QIAamp micro DNA kit. The Oncomine TCR Beta libraries from cultured CD4+ T cells were pooled using unique dual indexes and then sequenced on an Illumina iSeq 100. From the authors' description of their analysis: Non-productive sequences were removed, and CDR3s that did not start with C, did not end with F or W, or were shorter than 7 amino acids were discarded. Antigen-specific clonotypes were identified with the MANAFEST web application by comparing peptide-stimulated wells with reference and other culture wells. Positive clones required FDR below 0.05, an odds ratio above 5, and productive frequency above 0.1% in at least two of three replicate wells. A clonotype counted as cross-reactive if it showed significant expansion both in the SARS-CoV-2 spike wells and in at least one common cold coronavirus spike condition. CDR3 homology was assessed with Levenshtein distances (stringdist) and unrooted phylogenetic trees (ape) in R version 3.6.1. In TCRdb, the public reads were trimmed at Q25 with fastp and aligned with MiXCR, with productive beta chains retained. Merged by CDR3 protein, the rows form single entries marked with the most common genes and DNA. Here the V and J calls rest on TCRdb's processing, not on the authors' analysis. This sample holds around 20,000 distinct CDR3 sequences; about 45% were observed only once. Approximately 12% of the sample rests with the top ten.

This clonotype came up a few times. Its antigen is still unknown. Per-base quality was not reported, and no clone a single base away is much larger than it. The treatment or condition label on this specimen signifies: roughly ten-day PBMC culture with coronavirus spike peptide pools or control peptides (ViraFEST assay). The study used the ViraFEST assay, which expanded antigen-specific T cells with peptide pools and then identified expanded clonotypes by TCR sequencing. Positive SARS-CoV-2 PCR tests in the convalescent patients dated from March to December 2020, before Alpha, Beta and Delta variants emerged in the United States. Each well held 2.2 million or so PBMCs cultured with 9 to 10 ug/ml peptide pools in IMDM containing about 5% human AB serum and roughly 9 IU/ml IL-2. Half of the culture medium was replaced with fresh IL-2-containing medium on days 3 and 7. After about 10 days of culture, CD4+ T cells were isolated by negative selection using the EasySep CD4+ T cell isolation kit. PBMCs were separated from whole blood using Ficoll-Paque Plus gradient centrifugation and then either used fresh or cryopreserved at -140C. Triplicate wells were generally used for each culture condition.

General conclusions and limits of the study: The median count of SARS-CoV-2-reactive clonotypes went up from 20 to 25 after infection to 35 to 40 after vaccination, although the change was not significant. In convalescent patients, nearly all vaccine-specific clones (304 of 307) were found to be mono-reactive for SARS-CoV-2 spike rather than cross-reactive with common cold coronaviruses. Among the post-vaccine SARS-CoV-2-reactive clones in convalescent patients, a median roughly 85% showed up only after vaccination, which suggests vaccine-specific priming. The number of convalescent patients in the study was relatively small, and the study did not examine early timepoints following natural infection.

Sequencing input: cultured CD4+ T cells from blood. This TCR was sampled from a human donor with COVID-19.

The CDR3 protein is CSARALSTAGELFF. The DNA reads as follows: TGCAGTGCTAGAGCCCTTTCGACCGCCGGGGAGCTGTTTTTT. The sequence links TRBV20-1 to TRBJ2-2; no D segment can be confidently identified. Counted from cysteine to phenylalanine, this CDR3 has 14 amino acids. Here the CDR3 DNA is all that survives: 42 bases in frame from base 1. Sequences DFQATT (CDR1) and SNEGSKA (CDR2) are obtained from the germline V gene (reference sequence). V is shortened by 1 base, J by 6 bases, and the region joining them spans 12 bases.